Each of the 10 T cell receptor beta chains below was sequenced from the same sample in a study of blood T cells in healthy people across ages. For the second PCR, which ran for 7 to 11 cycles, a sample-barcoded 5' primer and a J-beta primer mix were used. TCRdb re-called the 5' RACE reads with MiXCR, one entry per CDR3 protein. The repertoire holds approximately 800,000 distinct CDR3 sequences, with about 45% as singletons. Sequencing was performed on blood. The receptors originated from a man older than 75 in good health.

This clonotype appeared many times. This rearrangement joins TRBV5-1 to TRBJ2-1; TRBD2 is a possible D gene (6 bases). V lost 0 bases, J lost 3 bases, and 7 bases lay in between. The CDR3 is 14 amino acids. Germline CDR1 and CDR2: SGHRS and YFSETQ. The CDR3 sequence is CASSLVGSYNEQFF. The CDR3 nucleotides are TGCGCCAGCAGCTTGGTCGGGAGCTACAATGAGCAGTTCTTC.

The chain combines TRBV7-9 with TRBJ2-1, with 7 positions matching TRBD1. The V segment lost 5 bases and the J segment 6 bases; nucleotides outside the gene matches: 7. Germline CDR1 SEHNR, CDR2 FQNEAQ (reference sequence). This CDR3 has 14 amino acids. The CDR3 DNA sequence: TGTGCCAGCAGCCCACGACAGGGTCTCAATGAGCAGTTCTTC. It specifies CASSPRQGLNEQFF.

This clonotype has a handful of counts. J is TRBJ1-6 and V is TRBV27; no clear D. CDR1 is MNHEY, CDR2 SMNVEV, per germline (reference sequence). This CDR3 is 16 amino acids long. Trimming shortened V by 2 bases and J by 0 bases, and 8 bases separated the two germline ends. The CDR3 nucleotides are TGTGCCAGCAGTTTAAAACCAGACTCCTATAATTCACCCCTCCACTTT. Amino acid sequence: CASSLKPDSYNSPLHF.

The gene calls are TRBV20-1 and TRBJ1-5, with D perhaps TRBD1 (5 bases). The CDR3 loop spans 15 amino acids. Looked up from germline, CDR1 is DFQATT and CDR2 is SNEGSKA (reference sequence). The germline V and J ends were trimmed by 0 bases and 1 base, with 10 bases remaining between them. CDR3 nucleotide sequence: TGCAGTGCTAGAGAAGGGGCGAGAAGCAATCAGCCCCAGCATTTT. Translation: CSAREGARSNQPQHF.

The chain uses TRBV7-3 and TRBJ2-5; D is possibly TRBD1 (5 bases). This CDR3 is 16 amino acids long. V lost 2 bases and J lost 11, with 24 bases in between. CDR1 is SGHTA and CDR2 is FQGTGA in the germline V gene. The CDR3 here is CASSLPERQIPNEQYF. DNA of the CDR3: TGTGCCAGCAGCTTACCCGAGCGACAGATTCCGAATGAGCAGTACTTC.

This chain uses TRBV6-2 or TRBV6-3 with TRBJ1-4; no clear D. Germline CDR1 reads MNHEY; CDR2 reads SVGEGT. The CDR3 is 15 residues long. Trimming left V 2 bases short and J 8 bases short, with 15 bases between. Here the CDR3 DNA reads TGTGCCAGCAGTTACGAACCGGGGTCCCGCGAAAAACTGTTTTTT. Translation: CASSYEPGSREKLFF.

The CDR3 sequence is CSAKLGGETEAFF. In nucleotides, the CDR3 is TGCAGTGCAAAATTAGGGGGGGAAACTGAAGCTTTCTTT. The V call is TRBV20-1, the J call TRBJ1-1, with D possibly matching TRBD1 (6 bases). Trimming shortened V by 6 bases and J by 5 bases, and 16 bases separated the two germline ends. Germline-derived CDR1 and CDR2 are DFQATT and SNEGSKA (reference sequence). This CDR3 spans 13 amino acids.

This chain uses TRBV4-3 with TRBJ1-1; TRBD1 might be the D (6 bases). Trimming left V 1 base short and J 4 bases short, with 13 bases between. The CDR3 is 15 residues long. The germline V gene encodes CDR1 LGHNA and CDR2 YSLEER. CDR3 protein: CASSQGTGTSTEAFF. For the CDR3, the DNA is TGCGCCAGCAGCCAAGGGACCGGGACATCCACTGAAGCTTTCTTT.

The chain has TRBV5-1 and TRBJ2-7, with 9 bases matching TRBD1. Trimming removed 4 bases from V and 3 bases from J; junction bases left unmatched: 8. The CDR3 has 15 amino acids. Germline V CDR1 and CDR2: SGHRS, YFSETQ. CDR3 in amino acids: CASSMTGTGIYEQYF. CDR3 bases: TGCGCCAGCAGCATGACCGGGACAGGGATCTACGAGCAGTACTTC.

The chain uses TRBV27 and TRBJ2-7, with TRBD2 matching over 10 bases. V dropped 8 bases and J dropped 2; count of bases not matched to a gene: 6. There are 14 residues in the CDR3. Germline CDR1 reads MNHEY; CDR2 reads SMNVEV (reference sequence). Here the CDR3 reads CASQLAGGPYEQYF. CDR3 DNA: TGTGCCAGCCAATTAGCGGGGGGTCCCTACGAGCAGTACTTC.